The 4 T cell receptor beta chains given below trace back to one sample, sequenced in a study of blood T cells in healthy people across ages. Then a second PCR, running about 6 to 12 cycles, was carried out with a sample-barcoded 5' primer and a J-beta primer mix. TCRdb redid the calling of the 5' RACE reads with MiXCR, one entry per CDR3 protein. The repertoire holds about 760,000 distinct CDR3 sequences, with roughly 56% as singletons. The sequenced material came from blood. These receptors all stem from a man aged 35 to 55 in good health.

As for this clonotype: This sequence may be a read error, since a much larger clone differs from it by one base. This sequence joins TRBV10-3 and TRBJ2-5; D uncertain. The germline V gene encodes CDR1 ENHRY and CDR2 SYGVKD. The CDR3 sequence is 14 residues long. Here the CDR3 DNA reads TGTTCCATCAGTGAGTCGGGCTCTCAAGAGACCCAGTACTTC. It translates to CSISESGSQETQYF.

This clonotype appeared a few times. This chain uses TRBV7-6 with TRBJ2-1, with no clear D. V shed 2 bases and J shed 5 bases, with 10 bases lying between them. Germline lookup yields CDR1 SGHVS and CDR2 FNYEAQ. The CDR3 has 14 amino acids. CDR3 amino acids: CASSLFQGNNEQFF. CDR3 nucleotide sequence: TGTGCCAGCAGCTTATTTCAAGGGAACAATGAGCAGTTCTTC.

The CDR3 protein is CATSRDRANTGELFF. The CDR3 bases are TGTGCCACCAGCAGAGACAGGGCGAACACCGGGGAGCTGTTTTTT. J is TRBJ2-2 and V is TRBV15; tentatively, D is TRBD1 (5 bases). V lost 0 bases to trimming and J lost 0 bases, with 5 bases between them. This CDR3 is built from 15 residues. Germline V gene sequence: CDR1 LNHNV, CDR2 YYDKDF (reference sequence).

This clonotype was counted only a few times. This chain joins TRBV27 and TRBJ2-5; D unresolved. The CDR3 has 18 residues. Germline V gives CDR1 MNHEY, CDR2 SMNVEV (reference sequence). The V end lost 5 bases, the J end lost 5 bases, and 27 bases lay between the germline ends. The CDR3 protein is CASSPSTGFLANVETQYF. CDR3 DNA: TGTGCCAGCAGTCCCTCCACCGGTTTCCTCGCTAATGTGGAGACCCAGTACTTC.